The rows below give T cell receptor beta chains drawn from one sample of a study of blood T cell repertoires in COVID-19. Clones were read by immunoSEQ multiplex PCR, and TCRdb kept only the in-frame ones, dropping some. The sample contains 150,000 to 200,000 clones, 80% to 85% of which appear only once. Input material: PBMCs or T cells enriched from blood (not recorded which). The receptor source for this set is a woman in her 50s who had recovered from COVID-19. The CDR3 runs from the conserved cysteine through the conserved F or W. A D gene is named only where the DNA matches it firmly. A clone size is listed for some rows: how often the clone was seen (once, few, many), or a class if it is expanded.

CDR3: CASSQMDLGQYF
DNA: TGTGCCAGCAGCCAAATGGACTTAGGCCAGTACTTC
V: TRBV3-1/TRBV3-2
size: .
J: TRBJ2-5
D: .

CDR3: CASKLQGGEQFF
DNA: TGTGCCAGCAAGCTCCAGGGGGGCGAGCAGTTCTTC
V: TRBV28
size: .
J: TRBJ2-1
D: .

CDR3: CASSIHTGTVNF
DNA: TGTGCCAGCAGCATACATACCGGGACAGTCAACTTC
V: TRBV3-1/TRBV3-2
size: .
J: TRBJ1-2
D: TRBD1

CDR3: CASSSTSLSTGELFF
DNA: TGCGCCAGCAGTTCCACTAGTCTGAGCACCGGGGAGCTGTTTTTT
V: TRBV5-1
size: .
J: TRBJ2-2
D: .

CDR3: CASRTGTSYLSGELFF
DNA: TGTGCCAGCAGAACCGGGACTAGCTATCTTTCCGGGGAGCTGTTTTTT
V: TRBV27
size: .
J: TRBJ2-2
D: TRBD2

CDR3: CASSLGTSGLYEQYF
DNA: TGCGCCAGCAGCCTCGGGACTAGCGGGCTCTACGAGCAGTACTTC
V: TRBV4-1
size: .
J: TRBJ2-7
D: TRBD2

CDR3: CASSLFGSRTGGTEAFF
DNA: TGTGCCAGCAGCTTATTTGGAAGTCGGACAGGTGGAACTGAAGCTTTCTTT
V: TRBV7-2
size: .
J: TRBJ1-1
D: TRBD1

CDR3: CASSLEGLQETQYF
DNA: TGTGCCAGCAGCTTGGAGGGGCTTCAAGAGACCCAGTACTTC
V: TRBV5-4
size: .
J: TRBJ2-5
D: .

CDR3: CASSGRGATNEKLFF
DNA: TGTGCCAGCAGCGGAAGAGGCGCAACTAATGAAAAACTGTTTTTT
V: TRBV9
size: few
J: TRBJ1-4
D: .

CDR3: CASSFSGYEQYF
DNA: TGCGCCAGCAGCTTCTCCGGGTACGAGCAGTACTTC
V: TRBV5-1
size: .
J: TRBJ2-7
D: .

CDR3: CASSESGTGGGGYTF
DNA: TGTGCCAGCAGTGAATCCGGGACAGGGGGTGGCGGCTACACCTTC
V: TRBV25-1
size: .
J: TRBJ1-2
D: TRBD1

CDR3: CATSKQGRYGYTF
DNA: TGTGCCACCAGCAAACAGGGAAGATATGGCTACACCTTC
V: TRBV15
size: once
J: TRBJ1-2
D: .

CDR3: CASSTTLTGSNQPQHF
DNA: TGTGCCAGTAGTACGACTTTGACAGGTAGCAATCAGCCCCAGCATTTT
V: TRBV19
size: .
J: TRBJ1-5
D: .

CDR3: CASSQSGRRDTQYF
DNA: TGTGCCAGCAGCCAAAGCGGGAGACGGGATACGCAGTATTTT
V: TRBV7-2
size: .
J: TRBJ2-3
D: TRBD2

CDR3: CASSPWQGQPQHF
DNA: TGTGCCAGCTCACCTTGGCAGGGTCAGCCCCAGCATTTT
V: TRBV18
size: .
J: TRBJ1-5
D: .

CDR3: CASRSGTYTGELFF
DNA: TGTGCCAGCAGATCCGGGACTTACACCGGGGAGCTGTTTTTT
V: TRBV3-1/TRBV3-2
size: .
J: TRBJ2-2
D: .

CDR3: CASSHYRVSNQPQHF
DNA: TGTGCCAGCAGTCATTACAGGGTTAGCAATCAGCCCCAGCATTTT
V: TRBV28
size: .
J: TRBJ1-5
D: .

CDR3: CASSRTGGGITDTQYF
DNA: TGTGCCAGCAGTCGTACAGGGGGCGGGATCACAGATACGCAGTATTTT
V: TRBV2
size: once
J: TRBJ2-3
D: TRBD1

CDR3: CASSNGQAQYQPQHF
DNA: TGTGCCAGTAGTAACGGACAGGCCCAATATCAGCCCCAGCATTTT
V: TRBV19
size: .
J: TRBJ1-5
D: TRBD1

CDR3: CASSLAGVSTGELFF
DNA: TGTGCCAGCAGTTTGGCAGGGGTTTCCACCGGGGAGCTGTTTTTT
V: TRBV27
size: few
J: TRBJ2-2
D: .

CDR3: CATSRGLAAQETQYF
DNA: TGTGCCACCAGCAGAGGTTTAGCGGCTCAAGAGACCCAGTACTTC
V: TRBV15
size: .
J: TRBJ2-5
D: .

CDR3: CASSQEPGTRVYNEQFF
DNA: TGCGCCAGCAGCCAAGAACCCGGGACTCGAGTTTACAATGAGCAGTTCTTC
V: TRBV4-1
size: .
J: TRBJ2-1
D: .

CDR3: CASSVDRSQPQHF
DNA: TGTGCCAGCAGCGTGGACAGATCCCAGCCCCAGCATTTT
V: TRBV7-3
size: .
J: TRBJ1-5
D: .

CDR3: CASRDSNYGYTF
DNA: TGTGCCAGCAGGGACAGCAACTATGGCTACACCTTC
V: TRBV28
size: .
J: TRBJ1-2
D: .

CDR3: CASSPRTGHSYNEQFF
DNA: TGTGCCAGTAGTCCCCGGACAGGGCACTCCTACAATGAGCAGTTCTTC
V: TRBV19
size: .
J: TRBJ2-1
D: TRBD1

CDR3: CASSQDVTGGANRGYTF
DNA: TGTGCCAGCAGCCAAGATGTCACAGGGGGCGCGAATAGGGGCTACACCTTC
V: TRBV3-1/TRBV3-2
size: .
J: TRBJ1-2
D: TRBD1

CDR3: CATSGDRRSYNEQFF
DNA: TGTGCCACCAGTGGGGACAGGAGGTCCTACAATGAGCAGTTCTTC
V: TRBV24-1
size: .
J: TRBJ2-1
D: TRBD1

CDR3: CASSRTHLPGELFF
DNA: TGTGCCAGCAGCCGAACGCATTTACCCGGAGAACTGTTTTTT
V: TRBV3-1/TRBV3-2
size: .
J: TRBJ1-4
D: .

CDR3: CASRPGTASNQPQHF
DNA: TGTGCCAGCAGACCCGGGACAGCCTCCAATCAGCCCCAGCATTTT
V: TRBV2
size: .
J: TRBJ1-5
D: TRBD1

CDR3: CASSLGQVDGYTF
DNA: TGTGCCAGCAGCTTAGGACAAGTGGATGGCTACACCTTC
V: TRBV7-9
size: .
J: TRBJ1-2
D: .

CDR3: CASSLTGTERNTIYF
DNA: TGTGCCAGCAGCTTGACCGGGACAGAGAGAAACACCATATATTTT
V: TRBV5-6
size: .
J: TRBJ1-3
D: TRBD1

CDR3: CASTTNSLNEKLFF
DNA: TGTGCCAGCACCACAAACAGTTTAAATGAAAAACTGTTTTTT
V: TRBV6-6
size: once
J: TRBJ1-4
D: .

CDR3: CASSSGQSNNEQFF
DNA: TGTGCCAGTAGTAGTGGACAGAGTAACAATGAGCAGTTCTTC
V: TRBV19
size: once
J: TRBJ2-1
D: .

CDR3: CASSRKDREVETQYF
DNA: TGTGCCAGCAGCCGAAAGGACAGGGAGGTTGAGACCCAGTACTTC
V: TRBV5-4
size: .
J: TRBJ2-5
D: TRBD1

CDR3: CASSTHSSNTEAFF
DNA: TGTGCCAGCAGCACTCACAGCTCGAACACTGAAGCTTTCTTT
V: TRBV9
size: .
J: TRBJ1-1
D: .

CDR3: CASSLVRDRAIDTQYF
DNA: TGTGCCAGCAGCTTAGTCCGGGACAGGGCGATCGATACGCAGTATTTT
V: TRBV7-2
size: .
J: TRBJ2-3
D: TRBD1

CDR3: CASRGDRGKNQPQHF
DNA: TGTGCCAGCAGGGGAGACAGGGGCAAAAATCAGCCCCAGCATTTT
V: TRBV6-5
size: once
J: TRBJ1-5
D: TRBD1

CDR3: CASSDGALYEQYF
DNA: TGTGCCAGCAGTGATGGGGCCCTTTACGAGCAGTACTTC
V: TRBV2
size: .
J: TRBJ2-7
D: .

CDR3: CASSVGVGQESPLHF
DNA: TGTGCCAGCAGCGTAGGGGTGGGCCAGGAATCACCCCTCCACTTT
V: TRBV9
size: .
J: TRBJ1-6
D: .

CDR3: CASSSFRGQGQYEQYF
DNA: TGTGCCAGCAGCTCCTTCCGGGGACAGGGACAGTACGAGCAGTACTTC
V: TRBV7-9
size: once
J: TRBJ2-7
D: TRBD1

CDR3: CASSLGGTGGAEQYF
DNA: TGTGCCAGCAGCCTGGGGGGGACAGGGGGCGCGGAGCAGTACTTC
V: TRBV9
size: .
J: TRBJ2-7
D: TRBD1

CDR3: CATSGSVRSLPDTQYF
DNA: TGTGCCACCAGTGGCTCAGTGAGGTCTCTCCCAGATACGCAGTATTTT
V: TRBV24-1
size: .
J: TRBJ2-3
D: .

CDR3: CASSLSRGLAVTQYF
DNA: TGTGCCAGCAGCTTGTCAAGGGGACTAGCGGTTACGCAGTATTTT
V: TRBV7-3
size: few
J: TRBJ2-3
D: TRBD2

CDR3: CSVVQGANEQYF
DNA: TGCAGCGTTGTGCAGGGGGCTAACGAGCAGTACTTC
V: TRBV29-1
size: .
J: TRBJ2-7
D: TRBD1

CDR3: CASSRQDYHPFTGELFF
DNA: TGTGCCAGTAGTCGGCAGGATTATCATCCTTTCACCGGGGAGCTGTTTTTT
V: TRBV19
size: .
J: TRBJ2-2
D: .

CDR3: CASSGMGRTYEQYF
DNA: TGCGCCAGCAGCGGAATGGGGAGAACCTACGAGCAGTACTTC
V: TRBV4-1
size: .
J: TRBJ2-7
D: .

CDR3: CASSLSSDRGYGYTF
DNA: TGTGCCAGCAGTTTATCATCGGACAGGGGCTATGGCTACACCTTC
V: TRBV27
size: .
J: TRBJ1-2
D: TRBD1

CDR3: CASSQPGQGPSGYTF
DNA: TGCGCCAGCAGTCAACCGGGACAGGGACCAAGTGGCTACACCTTC
V: TRBV23-1
size: .
J: TRBJ1-2
D: TRBD1

CDR3: CASSRGTSGGAMLFF
DNA: TGTGCCAGCAGCAGAGGGACTAGCGGGGGGGCAATGCTGTTTTTT
V: TRBV7-2
size: .
J: TRBJ2-2
D: TRBD2

CDR3: CASSPPGLAYNEQFF
DNA: TGTGCCAGCAGCCCCCCCGGACTAGCGTACAATGAGCAGTTCTTC
V: TRBV7-2
size: .
J: TRBJ2-1
D: TRBD2

CDR3: CASSQDSSHTGELFF
DNA: TGCGCCAGCAGCCAAGACTCGAGTCACACCGGGGAGCTGTTTTTT
V: TRBV4-3
size: .
J: TRBJ2-2
D: .

CDR3: CASSQMGGSGHNEQFF
DNA: TGTGCCAGCAGTCAAATGGGGGGGTCGGGCCACAATGAGCAGTTCTTC
V: TRBV6-2/TRBV6-3
size: .
J: TRBJ2-1
D: TRBD2